The clone carrying this T cell receptor (beta chain) was seen repeatedly, ten times or more. Its antigen is not identified. TCRdb recomputed calls from the reads with MiXCR, one row per CDR3 protein. The sample shows under 350,000 distinct CDR3 sequences, over 7.5% of them seen only once. The data derive from a study of T cell repertoires in cytomegalovirus infection. Background on the study: Indications came from public TCR beta signatures; they pointed to CMV infection and to a matching HLA type.

Study outcomes and limitations: The study identified carriers of CMV plus the relevant HLA from cumulative public TCR beta family frequency. In two of eight donors, the top clonotype was HLA-C-restricted CMV-specific.

The sequencing input was PBMCs. This sequence originates from a human donor in good health (CMV status not recorded). Some clones in this sample may be carry-over from other donors' samples.

DNA of the CDR3: TGTGCCAGCAGCTTAAATGCAGGGCCCACCTACGAGCAGTACTTC. Amino acid sequence: CASSLNAGPTYEQYF. The rearrangement links TRBV7-6 to TRBJ2-7; a possible D gene is TRBD1 (5 bases). The CDR3 has 15 residues. Germline V gene sequence: CDR1 SGHVS, CDR2 FNYEAQ. Trimming pared 2 bases from V and 2 bases from J, leaving 13 bases between.